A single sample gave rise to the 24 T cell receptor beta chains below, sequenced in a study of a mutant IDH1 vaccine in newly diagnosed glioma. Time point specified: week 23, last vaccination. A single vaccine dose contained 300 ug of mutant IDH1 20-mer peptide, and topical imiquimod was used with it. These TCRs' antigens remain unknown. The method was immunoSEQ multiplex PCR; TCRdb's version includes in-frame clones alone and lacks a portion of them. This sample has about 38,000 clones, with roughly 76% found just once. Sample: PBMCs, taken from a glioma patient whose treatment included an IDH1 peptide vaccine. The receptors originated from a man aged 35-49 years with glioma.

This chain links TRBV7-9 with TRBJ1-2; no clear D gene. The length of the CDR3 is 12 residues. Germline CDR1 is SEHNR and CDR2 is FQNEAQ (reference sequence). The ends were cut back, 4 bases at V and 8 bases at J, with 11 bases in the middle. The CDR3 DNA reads TGTGCCAGCAGCTCCCTTGGGAGAGGCTACACCTTC. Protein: CASSSLGRGYTF.

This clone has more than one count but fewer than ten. Written as DNA, the CDR3 is TGTGCCAGCAGCAAAGGGACTAGCGGGATCTACGAGCAGTACTTC. Its protein product is CASSKGTSGIYEQYF. V usage is TRBV21-1 and J usage is TRBJ2-7; the DNA was not used to check the table's D call, TRBD2. TRBV21-1 has pseudogene status. The CDR3 contains 15 residues.

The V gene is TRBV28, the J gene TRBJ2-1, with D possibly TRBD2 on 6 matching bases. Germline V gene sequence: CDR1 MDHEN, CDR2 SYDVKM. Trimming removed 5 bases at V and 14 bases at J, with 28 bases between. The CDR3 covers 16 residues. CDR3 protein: CASSGRRGALGSREFF. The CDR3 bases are TGTGCCAGCAGTGGAAGGCGGGGCGCGTTGGGGTCCAGGGAGTTCTTC.

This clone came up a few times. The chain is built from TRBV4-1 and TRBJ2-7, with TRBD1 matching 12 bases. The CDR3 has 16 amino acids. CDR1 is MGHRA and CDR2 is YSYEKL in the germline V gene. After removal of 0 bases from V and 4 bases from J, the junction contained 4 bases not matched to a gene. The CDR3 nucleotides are TGCGCCAGCAGCCAAGATTGGGGACAGGGGGCTTACGAGCAGTACTTC. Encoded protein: CASSQDWGQGAYEQYF.

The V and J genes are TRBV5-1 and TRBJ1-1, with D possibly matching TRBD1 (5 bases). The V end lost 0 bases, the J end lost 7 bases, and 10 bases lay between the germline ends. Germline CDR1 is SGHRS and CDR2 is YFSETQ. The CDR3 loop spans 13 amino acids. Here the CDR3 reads CASSLGRVGEAFF. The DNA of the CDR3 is TGCGCCAGCAGCTTGGGCAGGGTTGGTGAAGCTTTCTTT.

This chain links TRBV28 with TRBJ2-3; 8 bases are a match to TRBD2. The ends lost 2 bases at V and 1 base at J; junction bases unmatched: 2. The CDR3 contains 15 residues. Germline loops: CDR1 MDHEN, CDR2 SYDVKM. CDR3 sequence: CASSLSGRGTDTQYF. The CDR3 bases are TGTGCCAGCAGTTTAAGCGGGAGAGGCACAGATACGCAGTATTTT.

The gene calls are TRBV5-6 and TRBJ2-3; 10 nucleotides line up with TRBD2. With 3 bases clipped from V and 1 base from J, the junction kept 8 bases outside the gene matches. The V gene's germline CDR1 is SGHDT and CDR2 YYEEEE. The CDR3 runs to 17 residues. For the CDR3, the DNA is TGTGCCAGCAGCTCGTATCCGGGACTAGCGCGCACAGATACGCAGTATTTT. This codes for CASSSYPGLARTDTQYF. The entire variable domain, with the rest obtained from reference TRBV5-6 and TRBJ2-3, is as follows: DAGVTQSPTHLIKTRGQQVTLRCSPKSGHDTVSWYQQALGQGPQFIFQYYEEEERQRGNFPDRFSGHQFPNYSSELNVNALLLGDSALYLCASSSYPGLARTDTQYFGPGTRLTVL.

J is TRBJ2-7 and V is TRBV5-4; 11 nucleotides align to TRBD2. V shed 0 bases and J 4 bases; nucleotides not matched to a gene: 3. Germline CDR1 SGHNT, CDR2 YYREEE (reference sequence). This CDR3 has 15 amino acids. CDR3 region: CASSLEASGRYEQYF. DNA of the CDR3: TGTGCCAGCAGCTTGGAAGCTAGCGGGAGGTACGAGCAGTACTTC.

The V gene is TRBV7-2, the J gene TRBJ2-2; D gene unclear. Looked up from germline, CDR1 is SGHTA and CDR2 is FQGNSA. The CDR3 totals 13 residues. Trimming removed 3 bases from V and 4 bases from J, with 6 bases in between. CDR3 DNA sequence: TGTGCCAGCAGCTTCGGTTTCACCGGGGAGCTGTTTTTT. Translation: CASSFGFTGELFF. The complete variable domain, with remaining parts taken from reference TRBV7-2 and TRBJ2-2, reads GAGVSQSPSNKVTEKGKDVELRCDPISGHTALYWYRQSLGQGLEFLIYFQGNSAPDKSGLPSDRFSAERTGGSVSTLTIQRTQQEDSAVYLCASSFGFTGELFFGEGSRLTVL.

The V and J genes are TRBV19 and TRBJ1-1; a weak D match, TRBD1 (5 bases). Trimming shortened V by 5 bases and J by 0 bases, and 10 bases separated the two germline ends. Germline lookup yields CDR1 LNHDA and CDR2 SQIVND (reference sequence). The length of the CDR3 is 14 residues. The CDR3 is CASSLGRLNTEAFF. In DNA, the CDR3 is TGTGCCAGTAGTTTGGGACGGTTGAACACTGAAGCTTTCTTT.

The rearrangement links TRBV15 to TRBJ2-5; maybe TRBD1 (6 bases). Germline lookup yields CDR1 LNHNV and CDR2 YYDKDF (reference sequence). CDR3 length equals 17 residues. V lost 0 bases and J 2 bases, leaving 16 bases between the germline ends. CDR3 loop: CATSRDDRGQLQETQYF. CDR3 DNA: TGTGCCACCAGCAGAGATGATAGGGGACAACTACAAGAGACCCAGTACTTC.

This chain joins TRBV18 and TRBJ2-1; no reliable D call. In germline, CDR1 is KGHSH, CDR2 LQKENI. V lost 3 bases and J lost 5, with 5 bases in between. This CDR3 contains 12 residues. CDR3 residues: CASSPRNNEQFF. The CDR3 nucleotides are TGTGCCAGCTCACCTCGAAACAATGAGCAGTTCTTC.

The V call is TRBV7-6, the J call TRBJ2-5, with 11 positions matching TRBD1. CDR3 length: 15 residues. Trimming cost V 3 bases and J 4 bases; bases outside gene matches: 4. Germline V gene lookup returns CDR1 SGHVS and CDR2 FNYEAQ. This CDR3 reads CASSFGQGAGETQYF. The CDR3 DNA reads TGTGCCAGCAGCTTCGGACAGGGGGCGGGAGAGACCCAGTACTTC.

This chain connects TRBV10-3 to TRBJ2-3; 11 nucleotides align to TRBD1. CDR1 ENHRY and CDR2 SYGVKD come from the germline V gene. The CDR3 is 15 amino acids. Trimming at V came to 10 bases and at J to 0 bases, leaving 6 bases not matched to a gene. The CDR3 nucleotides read TGTGCCACCGGGACAGGGGGTTTTAGCACAGATACGCAGTATTTT. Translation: CATGTGGFSTDTQYF.

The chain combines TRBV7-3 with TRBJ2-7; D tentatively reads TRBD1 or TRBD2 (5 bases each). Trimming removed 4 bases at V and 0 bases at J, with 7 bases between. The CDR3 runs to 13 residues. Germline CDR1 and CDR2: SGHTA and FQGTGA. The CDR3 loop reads CASSSGPSYEQYF. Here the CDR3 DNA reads TGTGCCAGCAGCTCGGGGCCCTCCTACGAGCAGTACTTC.

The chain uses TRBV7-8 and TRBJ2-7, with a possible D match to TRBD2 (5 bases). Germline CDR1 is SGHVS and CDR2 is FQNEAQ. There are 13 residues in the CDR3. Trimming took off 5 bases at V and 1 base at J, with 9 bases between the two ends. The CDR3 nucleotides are TGTGCCAGCAGCCCCCGGACTTCCTACGAGCAGTACTTC. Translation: CASSPRTSYEQYF.

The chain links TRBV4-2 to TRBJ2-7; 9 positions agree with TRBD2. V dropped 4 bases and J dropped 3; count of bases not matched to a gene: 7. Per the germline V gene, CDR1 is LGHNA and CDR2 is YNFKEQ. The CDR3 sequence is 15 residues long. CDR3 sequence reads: CASSRETSGDYEQYF. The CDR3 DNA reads TGTGCCAGCAGCCGAGAGACTAGCGGAGACTACGAGCAGTACTTC.

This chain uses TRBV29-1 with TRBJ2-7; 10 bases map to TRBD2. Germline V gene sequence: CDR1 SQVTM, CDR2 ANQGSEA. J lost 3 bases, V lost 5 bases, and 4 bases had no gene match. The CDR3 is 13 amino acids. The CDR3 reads CSVITSGDYEQYF. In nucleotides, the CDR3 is TGCAGCGTTATCACTAGCGGGGACTACGAGCAGTACTTC.

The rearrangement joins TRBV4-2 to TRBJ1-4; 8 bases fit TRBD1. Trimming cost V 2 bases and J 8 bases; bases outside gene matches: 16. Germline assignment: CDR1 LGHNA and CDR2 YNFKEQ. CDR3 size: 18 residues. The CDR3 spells CASSQLRQGAKLREKLFF. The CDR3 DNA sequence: TGTGCCAGCAGCCAACTCCGGCAGGGGGCGAAATTGAGGGAAAAACTGTTTTTT.

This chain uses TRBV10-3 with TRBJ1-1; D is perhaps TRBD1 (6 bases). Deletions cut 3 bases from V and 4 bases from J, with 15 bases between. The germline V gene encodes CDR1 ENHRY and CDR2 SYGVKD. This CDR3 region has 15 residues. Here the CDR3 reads CAISEPTGRFTEAFF. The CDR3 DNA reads TGTGCCATCAGTGAACCGACAGGAAGATTCACTGAAGCTTTCTTT.

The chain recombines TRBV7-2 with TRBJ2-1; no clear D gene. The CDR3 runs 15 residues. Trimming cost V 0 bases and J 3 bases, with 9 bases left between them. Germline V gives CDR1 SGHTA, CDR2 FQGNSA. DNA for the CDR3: TGTGCCAGCAGCTTAGCAACGCAGGTCTACAATGAGCAGTTCTTC. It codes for CASSLATQVYNEQFF.

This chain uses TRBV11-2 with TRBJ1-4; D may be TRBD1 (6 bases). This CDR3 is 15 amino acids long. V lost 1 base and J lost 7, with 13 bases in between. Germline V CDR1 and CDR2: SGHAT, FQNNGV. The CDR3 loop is CASSLAPRGGEKLFF. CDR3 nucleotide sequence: TGTGCCAGCAGCTTAGCCCCCAGGGGAGGTGAAAAACTGTTTTTT. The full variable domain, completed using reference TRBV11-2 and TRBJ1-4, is EAGVAQSPRYKIIEKRQSVAFWCNPISGHATLYWYQQILGQGPKLLIQFQNNGVVDDSQLPKDRFSAERLKGVDSTLKIQPAKLEDSAVYLCASSLAPRGGEKLFFGSGTQLSVL.

CDR3: CASSVSRGGTDTQYF. The CDR3, as DNA: TGCGCCAGCAGTGTCTCGCGGGGGGGCACAGATACGCAGTATTTT. This chain links TRBV10-2 with TRBJ2-3; 8 nucleotides align to TRBD2. With V trimmed by 4 bases and J by 1 base, 4 bases remained unmatched. The CDR3 contains 15 residues. Germline assignment: CDR1 WSHSY and CDR2 SAAADI.

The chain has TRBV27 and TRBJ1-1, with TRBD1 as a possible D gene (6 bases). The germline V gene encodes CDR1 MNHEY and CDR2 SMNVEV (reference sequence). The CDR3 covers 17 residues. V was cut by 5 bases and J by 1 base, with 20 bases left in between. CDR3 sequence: CASSPRLWGATNTEAFF. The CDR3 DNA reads TGTGCCAGCAGTCCCCGTTTGTGGGGGGCGACGAACACTGAAGCTTTCTTT.